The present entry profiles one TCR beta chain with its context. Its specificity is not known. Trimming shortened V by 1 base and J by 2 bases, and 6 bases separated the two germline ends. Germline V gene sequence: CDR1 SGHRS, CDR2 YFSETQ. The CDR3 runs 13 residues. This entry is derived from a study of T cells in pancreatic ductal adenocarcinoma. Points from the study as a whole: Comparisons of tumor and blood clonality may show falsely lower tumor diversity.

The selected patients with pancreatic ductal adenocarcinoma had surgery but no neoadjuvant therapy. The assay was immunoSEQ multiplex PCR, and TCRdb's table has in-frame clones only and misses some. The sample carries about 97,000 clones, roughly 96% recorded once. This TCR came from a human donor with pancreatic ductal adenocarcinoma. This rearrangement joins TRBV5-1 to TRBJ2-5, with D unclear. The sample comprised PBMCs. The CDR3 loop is CASSLRDQETQYF. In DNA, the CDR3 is TGCGCCAGCAGCTTGAGAGATCAAGAGACCCAGTACTTC. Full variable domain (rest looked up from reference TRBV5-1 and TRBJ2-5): KAGVTQTPRYLIKTRGQQVTLSCSPISGHRSVSWYQQTPGQGLQFLFEYFSETQRNKGNFPGRFSGRQFSNSRSEMNVSTLELGDSALYLCASSLRDQETQYFGPGTRLLVL.